This TCR beta chain was identified during a study of T cell changes during pregnancy in multiple sclerosis. Only in-frame clones appear in the TCRdb table, and some are missing; sequencing was by immunoSEQ multiplex PCR. The profile shows about 47,000 clones, around 87% of them singletons. V was shortened by 0 bases and J by 2 bases, with 9 bases between the two germline ends. This CDR3 spans 14 amino acids. Germline lookup yields CDR1 SGDLS and CDR2 YYNGEE. The rearrangement uses TRBV9 and TRBJ2-7, with D possibly TRBD2 on 5 matching bases. This specimen was CD8+ T cells from peripheral blood mononuclear cells, taken in the second trimester of pregnancy. The TCR originated in a female donor with multiple sclerosis, enrolled in a pregnancy study. The CDR3 nucleotides read TGTGCCAGCAGCGTAGGCCTAGCAGCCTACGAGCAGTACTTC. Its translation: CASSVGLAAYEQYF.